Below, 24 T cell receptor beta chains from the same sample are listed, as sequenced in a study of cytomegalovirus exposure and HLA in healthy donors. The PCR used 60 Vbeta and 13 Jbeta primers. Produced via immunoSEQ multiplex PCR; TCRdb's table is partial and in-frame only. The table has under 200,000 clones, roughly 80% seen once. Source material: PBMCs. The receptors were gathered from a woman between 18 and 29 years old in good health and CMV-seronegative.

The chain couples TRBV7-9 to TRBJ2-7, with 14 bases matching TRBD2. This CDR3 is built from 15 residues. V lost 11 bases and J lost 4; bases outside the gene matches: 10. Germline CDR1 is SEHNR and CDR2 is FQNEAQ (reference sequence). The CDR3 region has the DNA TGTGCCGGCACCCACGGGACTAGCGGGAGATACGAGCAGTACTTC. Translating it yields CAGTHGTSGRYEQYF.

J is TRBJ1-3 and V is TRBV7-2, with D unclear. CDR1 is SGHTA, CDR2 FQGNSA, per germline. This CDR3 has 15 amino acids. V lost 5 bases, J lost 1 base, and 12 bases lay in between. For the CDR3, the DNA is TGTGCCAGCAGCCCCTCGCCGGGATCTGGAAACACCATATATTTT. It encodes CASSPSPGSGNTIYF.

The chain combines TRBV23-1 with TRBJ1-6; TRBD1 matches 7 bases. TRBV23-1 is identified as an open reading frame with a role that is uncertain. With V trimmed by 0 bases and J by 11 bases, 13 bases remained unmatched. This CDR3 spans 17 amino acids. The CDR3 nucleotides read TGCGCCAGCAGTCAATCTATCCCGGGACAGTTGTCTACACCCCTCCACTTT. Residues: CASSQSIPGQLSTPLHF.

The rearrangement links TRBV4-3 to TRBJ1-5; the D is unclear. Between the trimmed V and J ends, which lost 1 base and 2 bases, there was a span of 15 bases. The CDR3 has 17 amino acids. The germline CDR1 and CDR2 sequences are LGHNA and YSLEER. The CDR3 sequence: CASSQGVVHEGNQPQHF. The CDR3 nucleotides read TGCGCCAGCAGCCAAGGCGTGGTCCACGAGGGCAATCAGCCCCAGCATTTT.

The chain combines TRBV30 with TRBJ1-5; D is possibly TRBD1 (6 bases). V dropped 0 bases and J dropped 2 bases, with 11 bases sitting between them. CDR3 size: 15 residues. Germline assignment: CDR1 GTSNPN and CDR2 SVGIG (reference sequence). The CDR3 sequence: CAWSVQGTRNQPQHF. The CDR3 DNA sequence: TGTGCCTGGAGTGTACAGGGAACACGCAATCAGCCCCAGCATTTT.

CDR3 residues: CASSLFEGTGEQYF. DNA for the CDR3: TGTGCCAGCAGTTTATTCGAGGGTACGGGCGAGCAGTACTTC. This rearrangement joins TRBV28 to TRBJ2-7; perhaps TRBD2 as D (5 bases). The CDR3 consists of 14 residues. CDR1 is MDHEN and CDR2 is SYDVKM in the germline V gene. Trimming removed 1 base from V and 6 bases from J, with 13 bases in between. Full variable domain (outside the CDR3, taken from reference TRBV28 and TRBJ2-7): DVKVTQSSRYLVKRTGEKVFLECVQDMDHENMFWYRQDPGLGLRLIYFSYDVKMKEKGDIPEGYSVSREKKERFSLILESASTNQTSMYLCASSLFEGTGEQYFGPGTRLTVT.

V is TRBV11-3 and J is TRBJ2-1, with D perhaps TRBD2 (6 bases). V lost 2 bases, J lost 2 bases, and 16 bases lay in between. Germline V CDR1 and CDR2: SGHNT, YENEEA. The CDR3 totals 17 residues. CDR3 DNA sequence: TGTGCCAGCAGCTTATTCTGGCTAGCGCCCACCTACAATGAGCAGTTCTTC. Protein: CASSLFWLAPTYNEQFF.

The CDR3, as DNA: TGTGCCAGCAGCTTAGGGACAGGAAACACTGAAGCTTTCTTT. It yields the protein CASSLGTGNTEAFF. V is TRBV7-2 and J is TRBJ1-1; 7 positions match TRBD1. In germline, CDR1 is SGHTA, CDR2 FQGNSA. This CDR3 spans 14 amino acids. The J segment lost 2 bases and the V segment lost 1 base, leaving 1 base of the junction unmatched.

The V and J genes are TRBV18 and TRBJ1-4; no reliable D call. Germline values: CDR1 KGHSH, CDR2 LQKENI. This CDR3 has 11 amino acids. Trimming stripped 3 bases from V and 12 bases from J, with 8 bases between. CDR3 sequence reads: CASSPNSQLFF. The CDR3 region has the DNA TGTGCCAGCTCACCGAACAGCCAACTGTTTTTT.

V and J are TRBV6-1 and TRBJ2-5; the match to TRBD1 covers 9 bases. CDR1 is MNHNS, CDR2 SASEGT, per germline. This CDR3 has 14 residues. Trimming cost V 7 bases and J 4 bases; bases outside gene matches: 7. The CDR3 bases are TGTGCCAGCACCGACAGACAGGGGGGAGAGACCCAGTACTTC. It is translated as CASTDRQGGETQYF.

This clone was counted between two and nine times. The CDR3 bases are TGTGCCAGCTTCCGCGGGGATGAGCAGTTCTTC. This encodes CASFRGDEQFF. This rearrangement joins TRBV6-5 to TRBJ2-1, with a weak D call TRBD2 (6 bases). CDR3 length: 11 residues. Germline V gives CDR1 MNHEY, CDR2 SVGAGI. V lost 8 bases and J lost 8, with 10 bases in between.

The chain employs TRBV7-9 and TRBJ2-7; no reliable D call. The V gene lost 1 base and the J gene lost 3 bases, with 7 bases spanning the gap. The CDR3 sequence is 13 residues long. Germline CDR1 SEHNR, CDR2 FQNEAQ (reference sequence). The CDR3 sequence: CASSLDEDYEQYV. The CDR3 DNA reads as TGTGCCAGCAGCTTAGATGAGGACTACGAGCAGTACGTC.

The chain is built from TRBV7-8 and TRBJ1-5; TRBD1 aligns across 10 bases. CDR1 is SGHVS and CDR2 is FQNEAQ in the germline V gene. V gave up 5 bases and J gave up 2 bases; unmatched junction bases: 3. The CDR3 contains 15 residues. In nucleotides, the CDR3 is TGTGCCAGCAGCCTAGGGACAGGGGGCAATCAGCCCCAGCATTTT. As protein: CASSLGTGGNQPQHF.

The count of this clone is one. The chain recombines TRBV9 with TRBJ1-2, with 8 bases lining up with TRBD1. This CDR3 is 15 amino acids long. V was clipped by 3 bases and J by 4 bases; unmatched bases: 8. The V gene's germline CDR1 is SGDLS and CDR2 YYNGEE. The CDR3 DNA follows: TGTGCCAGCAGCGCCGACAGGGGAGATGGCTATGGCTACACCTTC. It is translated as CASSADRGDGYGYTF.

The CDR3 region is CASSQDGGGRWPDTQYF. The CDR3 nucleotides read TGCGCCAGCAGCCAAGATGGGGGCGGGAGGTGGCCAGATACGCAGTATTTT. The rearrangement joins TRBV4-1 to TRBJ2-3; TRBD2 matches 8 bases. Germline V lookup: CDR1 MGHRA, CDR2 YSYEKL. V lost 0 bases, J lost 4 bases, and 9 bases stayed unmatched. The CDR3 is 17 amino acids.

V and J are TRBV2 and TRBJ2-1; 8 nucleotides line up with TRBD1. Trimming cost V 5 bases and J 16 bases; bases outside gene matches: 13. CDR1 SNHLY and CDR2 FYNNEI come from the germline V gene. The CDR3 has 13 amino acids. The CDR3 loop is CASSPGQGPYLFF. CDR3 sequence (DNA): TGTGCCAGCAGTCCAGGACAGGGCCCCTACCTTTTCTTC.

The gene calls are TRBV7-2 and TRBJ2-4, with 9 bases fitting TRBD1. The CDR3 consists of 14 residues. Trimming took 5 bases from V and 6 from J; bases not matched to a gene: 5. Germline V gene data show CDR1 as SGHTA and CDR2 as FQGNSA. This CDR3 reads CASSGRDRVNIQYF. The CDR3 DNA reads TGTGCCAGCAGCGGACGGGACAGGGTAAACATTCAGTACTTC.

The chain recombines TRBV6-5 with TRBJ1-4; TRBD1 might be the D (5 bases). V was cut by 2 bases and J by 8 bases, with 15 bases left in between. This CDR3 comprises 15 residues. Looked up from germline, CDR1 is MNHEY and CDR2 is SVGAGI. The CDR3: CASSYVPQGREKLFF. CDR3 coding DNA: TGTGCCAGCAGTTACGTGCCCCAGGGTCGGGAAAAACTGTTTTTT.

The genes are TRBV7-2 and TRBJ1-1, with 10 bases aligning to TRBD1. V shed 5 bases, J shed 4 bases, and the junction held 4 bases outside the gene matches. Per germline, CDR1 SGHTA and CDR2 FQGNSA. CDR3 length: 14 residues. The CDR3 protein is CASSQWTGGTEAFF. Here the CDR3 DNA reads TGTGCCAGCAGCCAATGGACAGGGGGCACTGAAGCTTTCTTT. The variable domain in full, with the rest retrieved from reference TRBV7-2 and TRBJ1-1, is GAGVSQSPSNKVTEKGKDVELRCDPISGHTALYWYRQSLGQGLEFLIYFQGNSAPDKSGLPSDRFSAERTGGSVSTLTIQRTQQEDSAVYLCASSQWTGGTEAFFGQGTRLTVV.

The chain combines TRBV5-8 with TRBJ2-5; 7 bases line up with TRBD2. The germline CDR1 and CDR2 sequences are SGHTS and YDEGEE. V trimming: 3 bases; J trimming: 5 bases; junction bases outside the gene matches: 10. The CDR3 is 15 residues long. The CDR3 loop is CASSSGTSVRETQYF. In nucleotides, the CDR3 is TGTGCCAGCAGCTCCGGAACTAGCGTTCGGGAGACCCAGTACTTC.

V and J are TRBV29-1 and TRBJ2-1, with 9 bases lining up with TRBD1. The CDR3 runs to 15 residues. Germline V gives CDR1 SQVTM, CDR2 ANQGSEA. The J segment lost 10 bases and the V segment lost 4 bases, leaving 14 bases of the junction unmatched. The CDR3, as DNA: TGCAGCGTTGGACTACAGGGGGCGTCCCCTAGGGAGCAGTTCTTC. This translates into CSVGLQGASPREQFF.

The chain links TRBV19 to TRBJ2-1, with D unclear. V lost 4 bases to trimming and J lost 6 bases, with 7 bases between them. CDR3 length: 12 amino acids. CDR1 and CDR2 (germline): LNHDA, SQIVND (reference sequence). The chain's CDR3 is CASSTPTNEQFF. The CDR3 DNA follows: TGTGCCAGTAGTACCCCTACCAATGAGCAGTTCTTC.

This clone has only a few counts. The rearrangement uses TRBV28 and TRBJ2-2; TRBD2 is a possible D gene (6 bases). Trimming shortened V by 3 bases and J by 7 bases, and 12 bases separated the two germline ends. CDR3 length equals 14 residues. CDR1 is MDHEN and CDR2 is SYDVKM in the germline V gene. CDR3 in amino acids: CASSFTGVIGELFF. The CDR3 DNA is TGTGCCAGCAGTTTCACGGGAGTGATCGGGGAGCTGTTTTTT.

The rearrangement joins TRBV30 to TRBJ1-3; TRBD1 is a possible D gene (5 bases). With 5 bases removed from V and 0 bases from J, the gap between germline ends came to 14 bases. Per the germline V gene, CDR1 is GTSNPN and CDR2 is SVGIG (reference sequence). The length of the CDR3 is 15 residues. This CDR3 is CAWGGGADSGNTIYF. CDR3 DNA: TGTGCCTGGGGGGGAGGTGCAGACTCTGGAAACACCATATATTTT.